This record covers a single TCR beta chain. Its antigen is unidentified. Regions amplified from RNA transcripts were the TCR beta CDR3 regions. The HTBI primer set drove a first-round RT-PCR of the TCR CDR3. TCRdb re-derived calls from the multiplex PCR reads in MiXCR, one entry per CDR3 protein. The sample has 300,000 to 350,000 distinct CDR3 sequences, over 15% seen once. Looked up from germline, CDR1 is MGHRA and CDR2 is YSYEKL. With 4 bases removed from V and 2 bases from J, the gap between germline ends came to 18 bases. The CDR3 extends over 17 amino acids. The entry originates in a study of T cells in Graves' hyperthyroidism and ophthalmopathy. Graves' hyperthyroidism without ophthalmopathy progression within 18 months was termed stable. Patients were aged 18 to 65, had disease duration under 2 months, and had newly diagnosed hyperthyroidism. Study results and caveats: Ophthalmopathy was told apart from stable hyperthyroidism by a 13 V-J model.

The chain is built from TRBV4-1 and TRBJ2-1; D remains unclear. Material for sequencing was blood. This TCR derives from a woman in her forties or fifties with Graves' hyperthyroidism. The CDR3 region has the DNA TGCGCCAGCAGCCCAAGCCCGGCTCGCGTCGCCTACAATGAGCAGTTCTTC. Residues: CASSPSPARVAYNEQFF.